Listed below are T cell receptor beta chains from one sample, sequenced in a study of OX40 agonist ivuxolimab in advanced cancers. The table came from immunoSEQ multiplex PCR; TCRdb's copy has only in-frame clones and leaves some out. In the table there are about 68,000 clones, 80% to 95% of which are singletons. The source was CD4+ or CD8+ T cells sorted from blood, collected in a trial of the OX40 agonist ivuxolimab. The receptors were gathered from an adult with an advanced solid tumor such as melanoma, head and neck, liver or kidney cancer. CDR3s include the opening cysteine and the closing phenylalanine or tryptophan. The order of the fields is V gene, J gene, CDR3 protein.

TRBV19,TRBJ2-3,CASSGDSTDTQYF
TRBV30,TRBJ2-5,CAWTTLAGSQETQYF
TRBV7-6,TRBJ1-2,CASSLQTGGGSGYTF
TRBV20-1,TRBJ1-3,CICGNTIYF
TRBV5-1,TRBJ2-5,CASSFEQGGQETQYF
TRBV19,TRBJ1-1,CASASGGREAFF
TRBV5-1,TRBJ1-1,CASSEQGTNTEAFF
TRBV27,TRBJ1-4,CASSSGGANEKLFF
TRBV18,TRBJ1-2,CASSNQGSLYGYTF
TRBV10-3,TRBJ2-2,CAISHGTYEGELFF
TRBV5-6,TRBJ1-3,CASSDIQDLSGNTIYF
TRBV19,TRBJ2-7,CASSLAPDRTYEQYF
TRBV11-1,TRBJ1-3,CASRPSGTGRGNTIYF